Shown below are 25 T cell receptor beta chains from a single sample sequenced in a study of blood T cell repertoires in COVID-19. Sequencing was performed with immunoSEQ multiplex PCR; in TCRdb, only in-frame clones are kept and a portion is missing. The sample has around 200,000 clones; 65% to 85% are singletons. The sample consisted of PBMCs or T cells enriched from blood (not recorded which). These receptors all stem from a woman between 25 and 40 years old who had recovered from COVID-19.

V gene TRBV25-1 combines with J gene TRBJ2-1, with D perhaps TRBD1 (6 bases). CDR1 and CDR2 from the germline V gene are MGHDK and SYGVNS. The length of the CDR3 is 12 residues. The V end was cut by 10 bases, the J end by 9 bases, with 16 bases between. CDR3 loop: CATLAGVGEQFF. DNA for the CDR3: TGTGCCACCCTCGCAGGGGTGGGTGAGCAGTTCTTC.

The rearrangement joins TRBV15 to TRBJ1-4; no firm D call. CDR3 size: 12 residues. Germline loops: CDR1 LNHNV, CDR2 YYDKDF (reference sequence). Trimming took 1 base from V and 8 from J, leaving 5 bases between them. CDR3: CATSRASEKLFF. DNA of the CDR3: TGTGCCACCAGCAGAGCGTCGGAAAAACTGTTTTTT.

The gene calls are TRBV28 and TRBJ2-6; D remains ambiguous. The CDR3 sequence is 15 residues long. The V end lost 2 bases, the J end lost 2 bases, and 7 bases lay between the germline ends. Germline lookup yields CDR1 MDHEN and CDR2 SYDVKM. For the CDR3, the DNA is TGTGCCAGCAGTTTAAGCCAAACTGGGGCCAACGTCCTGACTTTC. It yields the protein CASSLSQTGANVLTF.

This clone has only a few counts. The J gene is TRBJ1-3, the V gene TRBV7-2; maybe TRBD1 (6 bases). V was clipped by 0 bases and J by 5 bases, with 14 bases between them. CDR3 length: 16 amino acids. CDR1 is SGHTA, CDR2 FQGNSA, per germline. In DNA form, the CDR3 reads TGTGCCAGCAGCTTAGCGGGGACAAGGAGCCGAAACACCATATATTTT. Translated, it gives CASSLAGTRSRNTIYF.

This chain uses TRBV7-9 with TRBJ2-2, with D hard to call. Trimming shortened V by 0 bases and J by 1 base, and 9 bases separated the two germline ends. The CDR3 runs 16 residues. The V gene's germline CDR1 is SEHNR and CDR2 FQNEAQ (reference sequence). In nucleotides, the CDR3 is TGTGCCAGCAGCTTAGCTCCGGTATTGAACACCGGGGAGCTGTTTTTT. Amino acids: CASSLAPVLNTGELFF.

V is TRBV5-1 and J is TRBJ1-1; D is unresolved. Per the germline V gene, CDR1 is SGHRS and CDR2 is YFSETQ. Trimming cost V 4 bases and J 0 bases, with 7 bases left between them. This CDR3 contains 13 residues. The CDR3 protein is CASSKQVNTEAFF. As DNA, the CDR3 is TGCGCCAGCAGCAAGCAGGTGAACACTGAAGCTTTCTTT.

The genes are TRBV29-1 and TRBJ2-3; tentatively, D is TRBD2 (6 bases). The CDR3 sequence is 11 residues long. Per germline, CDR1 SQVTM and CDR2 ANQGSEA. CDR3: CSRGWVDTQYF. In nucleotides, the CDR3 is TGCAGTCGGGGGTGGGTTGATACGCAGTATTTT.

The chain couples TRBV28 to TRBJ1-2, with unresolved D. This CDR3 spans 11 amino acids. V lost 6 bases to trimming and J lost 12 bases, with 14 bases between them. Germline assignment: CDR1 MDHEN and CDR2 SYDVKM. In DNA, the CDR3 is TGTGCCAGCAGCACGATACGACTTCACACCTTC. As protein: CASSTIRLHTF.

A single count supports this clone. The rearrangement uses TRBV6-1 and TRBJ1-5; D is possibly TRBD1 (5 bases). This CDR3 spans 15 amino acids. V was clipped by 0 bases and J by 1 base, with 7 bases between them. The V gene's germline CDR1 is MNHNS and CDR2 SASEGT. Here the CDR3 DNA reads TGTGCCAGCAGTGAAGCCGCAGGGAGCAATCAGCCCCAGCATTTT. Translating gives CASSEAAGSNQPQHF.

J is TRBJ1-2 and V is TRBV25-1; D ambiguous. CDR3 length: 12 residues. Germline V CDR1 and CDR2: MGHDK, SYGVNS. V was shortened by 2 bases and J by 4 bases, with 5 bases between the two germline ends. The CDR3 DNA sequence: TGTGCCAGCAGTGAAGCTAGCTATGGCTACACCTTC. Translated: CASSEASYGYTF.

CDR3 coding DNA: TGCGCCAGCAGCACCGGGACAGGGCTGGGGAACACTGAAGCTTTCTTT. Translated: CASSTGTGLGNTEAFF. The chain employs TRBV4-1 and TRBJ1-1; 9 bases map to TRBD1. This CDR3 region has 16 residues. Germline V gene sequence: CDR1 MGHRA, CDR2 YSYEKL. After removal of 5 bases from V and 1 base from J, the junction contained 8 bases not matched to a gene.

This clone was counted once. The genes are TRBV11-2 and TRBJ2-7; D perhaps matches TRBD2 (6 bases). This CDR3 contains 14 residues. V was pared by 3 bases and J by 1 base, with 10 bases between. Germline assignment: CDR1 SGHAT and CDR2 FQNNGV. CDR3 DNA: TGTGCCAGCAGCTTCCTAGCGCAATCCTACGAGCAGTACGTC. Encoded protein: CASSFLAQSYEQYV.

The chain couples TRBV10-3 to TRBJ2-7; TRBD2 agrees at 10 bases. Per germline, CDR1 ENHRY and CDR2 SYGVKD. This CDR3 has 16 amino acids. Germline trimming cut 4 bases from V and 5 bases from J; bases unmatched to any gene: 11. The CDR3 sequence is CAISGGTLAGVDEQYF. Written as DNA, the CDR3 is TGTGCCATCAGTGGGGGGACCCTAGCGGGAGTGGACGAGCAGTACTTC.

Written as DNA, the CDR3 is TGCGCCAGCAGCCGGCTCTGGACAGATATGCCCTACGAGCAGTACTTC. Translating it yields CASSRLWTDMPYEQYF. V is TRBV5-1 and J is TRBJ2-7, with TRBD1 as a possible D gene (6 bases). Germline CDR1 and CDR2: SGHRS and YFSETQ. The CDR3 has 16 amino acids. V was trimmed by 4 bases and J by 2 bases, leaving 19 bases between them.

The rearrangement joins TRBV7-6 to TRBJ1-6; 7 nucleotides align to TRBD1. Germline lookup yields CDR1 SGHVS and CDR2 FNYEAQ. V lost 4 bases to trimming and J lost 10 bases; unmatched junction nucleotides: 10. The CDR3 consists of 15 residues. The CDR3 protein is CASSSQGQRKSPLHF. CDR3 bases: TGTGCCAGCAGCTCGCAGGGACAGCGCAAATCACCCCTCCACTTT. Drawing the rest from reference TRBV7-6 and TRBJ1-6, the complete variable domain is GAGVSQSPRYKVTKRGQDVALRCDPISGHVSLYWYRQALGQGPEFLTYFNYEAQQDKSGLPNDRFSAERPEGSISTLTIQRTEQRDSAMYRCASSSQGQRKSPLHFGNGTRLTVT.

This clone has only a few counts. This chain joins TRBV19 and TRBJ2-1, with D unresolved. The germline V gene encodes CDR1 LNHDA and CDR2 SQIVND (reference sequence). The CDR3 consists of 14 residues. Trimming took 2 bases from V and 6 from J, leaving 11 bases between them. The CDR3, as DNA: TGTGCCAGTAGTATAAGTCTACCGCGCAATGAGCAGTTCTTC. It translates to CASSISLPRNEQFF.

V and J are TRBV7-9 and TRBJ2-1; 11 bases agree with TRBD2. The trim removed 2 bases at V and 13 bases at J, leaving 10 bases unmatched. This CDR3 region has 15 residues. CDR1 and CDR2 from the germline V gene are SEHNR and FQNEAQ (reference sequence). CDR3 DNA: TGTGCCAGCAGCTTAATGACTAGCGGGATGGTTCATCAGTTCTTC. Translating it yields CASSLMTSGMVHQFF.

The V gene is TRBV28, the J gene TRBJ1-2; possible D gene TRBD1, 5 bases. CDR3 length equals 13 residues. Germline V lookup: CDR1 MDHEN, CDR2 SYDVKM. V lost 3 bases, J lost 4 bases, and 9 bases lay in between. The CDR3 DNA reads TGTGCCAGCAGTTTGGAGGGGACCTATGGCTACACCTTC. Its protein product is CASSLEGTYGYTF.

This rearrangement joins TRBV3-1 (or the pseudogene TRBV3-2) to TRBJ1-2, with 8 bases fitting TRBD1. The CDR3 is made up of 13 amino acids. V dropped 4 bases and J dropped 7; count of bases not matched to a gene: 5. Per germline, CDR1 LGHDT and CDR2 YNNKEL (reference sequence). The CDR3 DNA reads TGTGCCAGCAGCCTGACAGGGGTGGCTGGCTACACCTTC. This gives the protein CASSLTGVAGYTF.

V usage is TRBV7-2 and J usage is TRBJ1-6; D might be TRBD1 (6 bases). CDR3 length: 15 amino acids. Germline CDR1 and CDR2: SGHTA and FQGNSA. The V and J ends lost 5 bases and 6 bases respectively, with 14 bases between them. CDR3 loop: CASSITGMGNSPLHF. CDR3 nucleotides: TGTGCCAGCAGCATCACAGGGATGGGTAATTCACCCCTCCACTTT.

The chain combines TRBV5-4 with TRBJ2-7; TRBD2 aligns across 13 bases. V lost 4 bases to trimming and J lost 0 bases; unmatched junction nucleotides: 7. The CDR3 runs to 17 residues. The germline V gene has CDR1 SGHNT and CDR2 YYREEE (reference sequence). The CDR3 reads CASSPGLAGRSSYEQYV. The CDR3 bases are TGTGCCAGCAGCCCGGGACTAGCGGGGCGAAGCTCCTACGAGCAGTACGTC.

The CDR3 nucleotides are TGTGCCTGGAGTGTCCGGGGAGGGACAGCCAACGTCCTGACTTTC. Its protein product is CAWSVRGGTANVLTF. This chain connects TRBV30 to TRBJ2-6; possible D gene TRBD2, 7 bases. The germline V and J ends were trimmed by 0 bases and 7 bases, with 13 bases remaining between them. Germline CDR1 is GTSNPN and CDR2 is SVGIG (reference sequence). This CDR3 is built from 15 residues.

CDR3: CASGTGGLTEAFF. Here the CDR3 DNA reads TGTGCCAGCGGGACAGGGGGGTTAACTGAAGCTTTCTTT. The chain joins TRBV6-5 to TRBJ1-1, with 11 positions matching TRBD1. This CDR3 spans 13 amino acids. Per the germline V gene, CDR1 is MNHEY and CDR2 is SVGAGI. V shed 8 bases, J shed 5 bases, and the junction held 4 bases outside the gene matches.

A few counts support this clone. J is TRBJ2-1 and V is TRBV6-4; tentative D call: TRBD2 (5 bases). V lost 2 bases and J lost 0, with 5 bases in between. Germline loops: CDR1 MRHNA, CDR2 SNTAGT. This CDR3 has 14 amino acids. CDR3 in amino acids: CASSDGSSYNEQFF. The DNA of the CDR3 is TGTGCCAGCAGTGACGGGAGCTCCTACAATGAGCAGTTCTTC.

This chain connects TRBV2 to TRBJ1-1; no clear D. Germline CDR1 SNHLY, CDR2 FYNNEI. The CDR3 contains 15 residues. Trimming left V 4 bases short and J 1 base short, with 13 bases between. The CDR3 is CASSGVATSNTEAFF. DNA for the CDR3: TGTGCCAGCAGTGGGGTAGCCACCTCGAACACTGAAGCTTTCTTT.